This T cell receptor beta chain was obtained from a study of technical replicates of blood from a handful of donors. The CDR3 spans 21 residues. The ends lost 1 base at V and 8 bases at J; junction bases unmatched: 26. Germline assignment: CDR1 SGHDN and CDR2 FVKESK. The table came from immunoSEQ multiplex PCR; TCRdb's copy has only in-frame clones and leaves some out. The data contain about 82,000 clones, 96% of them singletons. The chain couples TRBV14 to TRBJ2-1, with 7 bases lining up with TRBD2. The receptor's source is a human donor in good health. Specimen: T cells isolated from PBMCs. CDR3 sequence reads: CASSQVNLRSGTIVSVYEQFF. The CDR3 DNA reads TGTGCCAGCAGCCAAGTAAATCTTAGGAGCGGGACTATCGTGTCCGTATATGAGCAGTTCTTC. Using reference TRBV14 and TRBJ2-1 for the parts outside the CDR3, the full variable domain is EAGVTQFPSHSVIEKGQTVTLRCDPISGHDNLYWYRRVMGKEIKFLLHFVKESKQDESGMPNNRFLAERTGGTYSTLKVQPAELEDSGVYFCASSQVNLRSGTIVSVYEQFFGPGTRLTVL.